This T cell receptor (beta chain) emerged from a study of blood T cell repertoires in COVID-19. The CDR3 has 12 residues. Germline V gene lookup returns CDR1 SGHDT and CDR2 YYEEEE. V lost 4 bases and J lost 6; bases outside the gene matches: 1. Authors' analysis steps: The assay estimated nucleated cells by amplifying reference gene primers. Repertoires were generated with immunoSEQ multiplex PCR, while TCRdb's copy carries only in-frame clones and drops some. That table gives V, J and clone size, and the DNA gave D and trimming. Of approximately 260,000 clones in the sample, roughly nine tenths are singletons; the top ten hold roughly 4.8%.

The rearrangement uses TRBV5-6 and TRBJ1-5; 7 bases are shared with TRBD1. The sequenced sample was peripheral blood. This sequence originates from a woman aged 40 to 50 who had recovered from COVID-19. This CDR3 reads CASSQGGQPQHF. The CDR3 DNA follows: TGTGCCAGCAGCCAGGGGGGTCAGCCCCAGCATTTT.